This T cell receptor beta chain was identified during a study of CD8 T cells in Susac syndrome. Reverse transcription of roughly 0.5 to 1 ug RNA was carried out with random hexamers. Each CDR3 protein gets one entry after TCRdb re-called the immunoSEQ multiplex PCR reads with MiXCR. The sample has about 190,000 distinct CDR3 sequences, 85% to 95% seen once. CDR3 length: 13 amino acids. The germline gives CDR1 MNHNY, CDR2 SVGAGI (reference sequence). V lost 6 bases, J lost 0 bases, and 6 bases lay in between. Study results and limitations: The study conceded that its TCR sequencing and HLA analysis involved relatively few individuals.

A note on this clonotype: Its matching antigen is unknown.

The rearrangement uses TRBV6-6 and TRBJ2-1, with D hard to call. The sequence was collected from a human donor with Susac syndrome. The material sequenced was CD8+ T cells from PBMCs. The CDR3 region is CASRTNSYNEQFF. The CDR3 nucleotides are TGTGCCAGCAGGACAAACTCCTACAATGAGCAGTTCTTC.